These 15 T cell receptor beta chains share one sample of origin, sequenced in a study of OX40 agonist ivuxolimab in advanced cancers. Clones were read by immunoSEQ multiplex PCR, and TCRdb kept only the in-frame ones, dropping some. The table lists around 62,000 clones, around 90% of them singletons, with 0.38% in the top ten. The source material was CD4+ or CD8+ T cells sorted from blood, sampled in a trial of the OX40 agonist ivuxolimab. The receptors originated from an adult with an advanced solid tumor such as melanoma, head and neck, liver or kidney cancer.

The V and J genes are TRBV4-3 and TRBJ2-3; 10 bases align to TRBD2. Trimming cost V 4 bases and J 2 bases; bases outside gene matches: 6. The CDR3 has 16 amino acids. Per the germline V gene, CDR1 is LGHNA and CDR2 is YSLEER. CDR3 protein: CASSRALAGATDTQYF. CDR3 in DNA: TGCGCCAGCAGCCGAGCTCTAGCGGGGGCCACAGATACGCAGTATTTT.

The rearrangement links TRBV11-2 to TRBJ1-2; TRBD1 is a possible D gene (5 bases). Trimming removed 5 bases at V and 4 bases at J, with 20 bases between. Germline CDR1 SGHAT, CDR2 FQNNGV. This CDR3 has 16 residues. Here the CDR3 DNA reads TGTGCCAGCAGCCCCCTCCGGACATCTTCGGGCTATGGCTACACCTTC. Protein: CASSPLRTSSGYGYTF.

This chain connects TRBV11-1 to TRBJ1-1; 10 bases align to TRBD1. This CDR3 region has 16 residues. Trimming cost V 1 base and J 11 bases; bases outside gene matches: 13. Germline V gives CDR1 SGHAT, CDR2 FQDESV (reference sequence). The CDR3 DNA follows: TGTGCCAGCAGCTTAGACAGCCCCGGGACAGGGGATGATGCTTTCTTT. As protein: CASSLDSPGTGDDAFF.

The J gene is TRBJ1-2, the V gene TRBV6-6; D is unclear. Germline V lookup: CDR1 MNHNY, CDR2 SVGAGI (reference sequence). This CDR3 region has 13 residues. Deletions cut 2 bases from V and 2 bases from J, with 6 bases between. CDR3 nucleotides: TGTGCCAGCAGTTACAGACTGAACTATGGCTACACCTTC. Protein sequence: CASSYRLNYGYTF.

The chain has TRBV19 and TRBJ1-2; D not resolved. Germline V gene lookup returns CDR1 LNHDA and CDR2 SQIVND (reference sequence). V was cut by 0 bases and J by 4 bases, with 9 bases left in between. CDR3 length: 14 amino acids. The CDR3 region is CASSIDQAAYGYTF. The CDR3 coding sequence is TGTGCCAGTAGTATAGATCAGGCAGCCTATGGCTACACCTTC. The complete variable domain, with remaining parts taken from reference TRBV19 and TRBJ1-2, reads DGGITQSPKYLFRKEGQNVTLSCEQNLNHDAMYWYRQDPGQGLRLIYYSQIVNDFQKGDIAEGYSVSREKKESFPLTVTSAQKNPTAFYLCASSIDQAAYGYTFGSGTRLTVV.

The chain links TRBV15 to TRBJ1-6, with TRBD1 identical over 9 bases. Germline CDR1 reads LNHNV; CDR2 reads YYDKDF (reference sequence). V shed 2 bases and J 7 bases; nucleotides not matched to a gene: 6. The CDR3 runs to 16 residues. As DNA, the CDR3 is TGTGCCACCAGCAGACCATCCGGGACAGGGAATTCACCCCTCCACTTT. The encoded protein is CATSRPSGTGNSPLHF.

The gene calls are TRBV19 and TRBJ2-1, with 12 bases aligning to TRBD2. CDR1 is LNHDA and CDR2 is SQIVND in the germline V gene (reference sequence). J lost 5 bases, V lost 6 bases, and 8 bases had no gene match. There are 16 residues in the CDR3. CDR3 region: CASSPRRTSGDNEQFF. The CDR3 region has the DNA TGTGCCAGTAGCCCACGGCGGACTAGCGGGGACAATGAGCAGTTCTTC.

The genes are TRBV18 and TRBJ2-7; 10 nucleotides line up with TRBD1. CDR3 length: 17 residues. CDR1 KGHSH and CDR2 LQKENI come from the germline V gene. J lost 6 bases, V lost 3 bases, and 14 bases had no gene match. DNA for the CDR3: TGTGCCAGCTCACCCGCCGGGACAGGGGTTCAAATGATCGAGCAGTACTTC. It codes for CASSPAGTGVQMIEQYF.

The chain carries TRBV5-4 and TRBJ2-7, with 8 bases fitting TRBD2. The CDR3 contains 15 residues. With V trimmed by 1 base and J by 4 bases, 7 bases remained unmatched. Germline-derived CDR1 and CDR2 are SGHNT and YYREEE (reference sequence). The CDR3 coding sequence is TGTGCCAGCAGCTTGCCCGGAGCGGGGGCGTACGAGCAGTACTTC. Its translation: CASSLPGAGAYEQYF.

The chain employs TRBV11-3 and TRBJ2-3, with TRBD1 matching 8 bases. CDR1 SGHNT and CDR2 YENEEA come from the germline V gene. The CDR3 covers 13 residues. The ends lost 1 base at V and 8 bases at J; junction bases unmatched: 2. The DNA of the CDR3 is TGTGCCAGCAGCTTAGGGGGACAGGCTACGCAGTATTTT. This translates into CASSLGGQATQYF.

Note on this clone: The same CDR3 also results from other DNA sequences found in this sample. CDR3 region: CASSRTGLGKETQYF. The CDR3 DNA follows: TGTGCCAGCAGTCGAACCGGACTAGGTAAAGAGACCCAGTACTTC. The J gene is TRBJ2-5, the V gene TRBV6-5, with 7 positions matching TRBD2. The CDR3 runs to 15 residues. The V gene's germline CDR1 is MNHEY and CDR2 SVGAGI. J was trimmed by 3 bases and V by 5 bases; bases with no gene match: 9.

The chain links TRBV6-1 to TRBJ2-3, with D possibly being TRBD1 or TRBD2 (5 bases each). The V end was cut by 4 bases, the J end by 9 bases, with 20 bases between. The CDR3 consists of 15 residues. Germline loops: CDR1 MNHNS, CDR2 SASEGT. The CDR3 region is CASSAKTGPSTTQYF. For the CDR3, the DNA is TGTGCCAGCAGTGCAAAAACGGGACCCTCGACGACGCAGTATTTT.

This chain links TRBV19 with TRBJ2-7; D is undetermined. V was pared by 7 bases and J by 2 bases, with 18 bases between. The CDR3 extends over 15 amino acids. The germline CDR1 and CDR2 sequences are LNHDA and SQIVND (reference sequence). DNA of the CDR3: TGTGCCAGTACCCTCTCTACTGACAAGCCCTACGAGCAGTACTTC. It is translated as CASTLSTDKPYEQYF. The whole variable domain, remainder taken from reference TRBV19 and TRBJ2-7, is DGGITQSPKYLFRKEGQNVTLSCEQNLNHDAMYWYRQDPGQGLRLIYYSQIVNDFQKGDIAEGYSVSREKKESFPLTVTSAQKNPTAFYLCASTLSTDKPYEQYFGPGTRLTVT.

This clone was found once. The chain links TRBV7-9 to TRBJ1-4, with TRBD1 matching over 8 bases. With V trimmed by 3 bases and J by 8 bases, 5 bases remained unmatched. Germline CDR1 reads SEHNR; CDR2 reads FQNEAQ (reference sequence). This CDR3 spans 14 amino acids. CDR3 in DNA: TGTGCCAGCAGCTTCGACAGGGGTGGGGAAAAACTGTTTTTT. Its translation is CASSFDRGGEKLFF.

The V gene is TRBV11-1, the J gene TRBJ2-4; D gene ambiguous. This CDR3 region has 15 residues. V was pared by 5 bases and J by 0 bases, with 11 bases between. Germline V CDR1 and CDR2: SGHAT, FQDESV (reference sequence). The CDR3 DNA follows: TGTGCCAGCAGCGCCAGGACGGTAGCCAAAAACATTCAGTACTTC. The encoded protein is CASSARTVAKNIQYF.